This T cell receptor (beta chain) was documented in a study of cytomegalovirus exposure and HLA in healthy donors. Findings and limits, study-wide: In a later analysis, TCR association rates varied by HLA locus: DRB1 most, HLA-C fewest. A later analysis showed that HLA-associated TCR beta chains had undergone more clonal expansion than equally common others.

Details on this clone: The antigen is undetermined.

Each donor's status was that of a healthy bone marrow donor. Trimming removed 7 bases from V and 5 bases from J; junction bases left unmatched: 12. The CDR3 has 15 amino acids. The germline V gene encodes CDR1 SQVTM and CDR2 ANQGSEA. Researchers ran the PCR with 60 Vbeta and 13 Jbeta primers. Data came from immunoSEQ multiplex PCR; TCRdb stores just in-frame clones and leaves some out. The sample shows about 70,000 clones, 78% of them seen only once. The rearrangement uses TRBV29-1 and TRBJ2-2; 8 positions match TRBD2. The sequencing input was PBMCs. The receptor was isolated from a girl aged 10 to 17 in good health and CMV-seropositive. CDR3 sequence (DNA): TGCAGCGCTGTGGTCCCCGGACTAGCTACCGGGGAGCTGTTTTTT. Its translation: CSAVVPGLATGELFF.